This paragraph reports one T cell receptor beta chain. No antigen is known for it. No qualities accompany the bases; no much larger clone lies one base away. The data originate from a study of blood T cell repertoires in COVID-19 (dated by TCRdb to 2018 to 2021). A note on the overall study: Samples covering the acute and convalescent phases of COVID-19 were provided by collaborators in the United States, Italy and Spain. The samples were drawn from two sources: the first 160 participants of the ongoing ImmuneRACE study, and fewer than 1,500 subjects contributed by 6 global collaborators. Where available, HLA class I and class II types were obtained from metadata supplied by the sample provider rather than from assay-based typing. The repertoires were made available in a free public database intended to serve as a resource for research on the immune response to SARS-CoV-2. The material from the prospective study consisted of cDNA or gDNA derived from T cells, B-cell-depleted T cells, or PBMCs. Nearly every sample came with metadata listing a de-identified subject ID, COVID-19 status, age in years and sex. The dataset comprised deeply sampled blood TCRbeta repertoires from subjects exposed to, actively infected with, or recovered from COVID-19. Broad study findings and their caveats: The quantity of clinical and demographic metadata differed by source and by participant and was supplied without curation.

Each collaborating institution followed its own protocols to collect whole blood in K2EDTA tubes. Collaborator samples were shipped for TCRbeta analysis as frozen whole blood, isolated PBMCs, or DNA extracted from either sample type. The immunoSEQ Assay, a bias-controlled multiplex PCR, was used to amplify TCRbeta CDR3 regions from genomic DNA. Processing in the source paper ran as follows. Within the assay, amplification of reference gene primers was used to estimate how many nucleated cells each sample contained. Sequence reads were collapsed and filtered to measure the absolute abundance of every unique TCRbeta CDR3 rearrangement. For each sample, productive Simpson clonality was calculated as the square root of Simpson's diversity index over productive rearrangements. TCRdb's version of the immuneACCESS table is confined to in-frame rearrangements and falls short of the full clone set. An unresolved V gene accounts for under half of the shortfall where checked; the remainder is of unknown origin. That table furnishes V, J and clone size, whereas the DNA furnished D and trimming. For this sample there are under 120,000 clones; less than 85% appear just once. The ten largest clones add up to approximately 22% of the sample.

Taken from the germline V gene, the CDR1 and CDR2 loops are SGHRS and YFSETQ. V sheds 0 bases and J sheds 2 bases, leaving 6 bases between their ends. The CDR3 runs 13 residues from the cysteine to the phenylalanine. Only CDR3 DNA remains: 39 bases, in frame from the first base. Sequencing used peripheral blood. This sequence uses TRBV5-1 and TRBJ2-7; no D gene is confidently identified. The sequence came from a man aged 65 to 79 with active or convalescent COVID-19. The CDR3 region reads CASSLVAPYEQYF. At the DNA level, the sequence is TGCGCCAGCAGCTTGGTGGCTCCCTACGAGCAGTACTTC.